These T cell receptor beta chains were read from a single sample in a study of blood T cell repertoires in COVID-19. The repertoire was sequenced with immunoSEQ multiplex PCR; TCRdb's copy has only in-frame clones and lacks some. The repertoire consists of about 55,000 clones, with around 90% occurring once and the leading ten covering 14%. Sequencing was carried out using peripheral blood. The receptors originated from a human donor with active COVID-19. The donor label of this sample is uncertain. The CDR3 runs from the conserved cysteine through the conserved F or W. Each record gives: CDR3 protein, CDR3 DNA, D gene, clone size, CDR3 length, J gene, V gene. The D gene is left open where the match is weak. Size is stated for part of the rows, as once, few or many counts, or as a class when the clone is expanded.

CDR3: CASSYVAGGYNEQFF
DNA: TGTGCCAGCAGTTACGTAGCGGGGGGGTACAATGAGCAGTTCTTC
D: TRBD2
size: NA
length: 15
J: TRBJ2-1
V: TRBV6-2/TRBV6-3

CDR3: CASSLKQGNTEAFF
DNA: TGTGCCAGCAGTCTAAAACAGGGGAACACTGAAGCTTTCTTT
D: NA
size: NA
length: 14
J: TRBJ1-1
V: TRBV7-9

CDR3: CASSLESGRQETQYF
DNA: TGCGCCAGCAGCTTGGAGTCAGGCCGACAAGAGACCCAGTACTTC
D: NA
size: NA
length: 15
J: TRBJ2-5
V: TRBV5-1

CDR3: CASKTGSYSNQPQHF
DNA: TGTGCCAGCAAGACAGGGTCCTATAGCAATCAGCCCCAGCATTTT
D: TRBD1
size: NA
length: 15
J: TRBJ1-5
V: TRBV6-5

CDR3: CASSAGTSGGEQFF
DNA: TGTGCCAGCAGCGCGGGGACTAGCGGGGGTGAGCAGTTCTTC
D: TRBD2
size: once
length: 14
J: TRBJ2-1
V: TRBV9

CDR3: CASTMTLNTEAFF
DNA: TGTGCCAGCACTATGACTCTGAACACTGAAGCTTTCTTT
D: NA
size: NA
length: 13
J: TRBJ1-1
V: TRBV6-5

CDR3: CASSSRHNYNEQFF
DNA: TGTGCCAGTAGTTCACGACACAACTACAATGAGCAGTTCTTC
D: NA
size: NA
length: 14
J: TRBJ2-1
V: TRBV19

CDR3: CASSPSGNTEAFF
DNA: TGTGCCAGCTCACCAAGCGGGAACACTGAAGCTTTCTTT
D: NA
size: NA
length: 13
J: TRBJ1-1
V: TRBV18

CDR3: CASSYGPLPEAFF
DNA: TGTGCCAGCAGTTACGGGCCCTTACCCGAAGCTTTCTTT
D: NA
size: NA
length: 13
J: TRBJ1-1
V: TRBV6-6

CDR3: CASSEASGGSQPQHF
DNA: TGTGCCAGCAGTGAAGCTTCAGGTGGGTCTCAGCCCCAGCATTTT
D: NA
size: NA
length: 15
J: TRBJ1-5
V: TRBV6-1

CDR3: CASSPPIGQGSTDTQYF
DNA: TGTGCCAGCAGCCCGCCGATAGGACAGGGTAGCACAGATACGCAGTATTTT
D: TRBD1
size: NA
length: 17
J: TRBJ2-3
V: TRBV13